The clone carrying this T cell receptor beta chain was found a few times. The sample belongs to a study of CD8+ T cells in alopecia areata. Investigators isolated RNA and reverse transcribed it into cDNA to act as the sequencing template. Clones were sequenced by immunoSEQ multiplex PCR, and TCRdb holds only the in-frame ones, with some missing. The sample includes roughly 70,000 clones, around 29% seen only once; the top ten take about 15%. Treatment reported: oral pan-JAK inhibitor, 5-10 mg twice daily. CDR3 length equals 13 residues. Germline V gene sequence: CDR1 SNHLY, CDR2 FYNNEI. The ends were cut back, 0 bases at V and 4 bases at J, with 7 bases in the middle.

The specimen comprised CD8+ T cells sorted from blood, sampled at week 4, from a patient treated with tofacitinib. The chain links TRBV2 to TRBJ2-7; the D gene is possibly TRBD2 (5 bases). The clonotype was recovered from a human donor with alopecia areata. CDR3 in amino acids: CASSEATRYEQYF. The CDR3 nucleotides are TGTGCCAGCAGTGAAGCCACTAGATACGAGCAGTACTTC.